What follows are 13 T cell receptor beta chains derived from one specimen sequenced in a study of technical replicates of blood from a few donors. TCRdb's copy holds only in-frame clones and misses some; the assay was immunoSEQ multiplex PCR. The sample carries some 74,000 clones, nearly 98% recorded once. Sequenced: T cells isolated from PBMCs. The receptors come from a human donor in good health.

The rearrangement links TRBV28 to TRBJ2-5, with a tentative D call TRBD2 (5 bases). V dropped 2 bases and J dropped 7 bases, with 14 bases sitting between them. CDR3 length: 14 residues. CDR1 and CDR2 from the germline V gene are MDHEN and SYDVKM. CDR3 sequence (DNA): TGTGCCAGCAGTTTAAATCTGCCCCGGGGGACCCAGTACTTC. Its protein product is CASSLNLPRGTQYF. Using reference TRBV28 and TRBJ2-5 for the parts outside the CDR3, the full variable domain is DVKVTQSSRYLVKRTGEKVFLECVQDMDHENMFWYRQDPGLGLRLIYFSYDVKMKEKGDIPEGYSVSREKKERFSLILESASTNQTSMYLCASSLNLPRGTQYFGPGTRLLVL.

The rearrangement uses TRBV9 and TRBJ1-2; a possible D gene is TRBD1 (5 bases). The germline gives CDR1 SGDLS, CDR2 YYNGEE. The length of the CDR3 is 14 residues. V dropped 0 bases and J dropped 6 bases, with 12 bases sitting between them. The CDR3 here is CASSVGLRADGYTF. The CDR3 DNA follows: TGTGCCAGCAGCGTAGGACTCAGGGCGGATGGCTACACCTTC.

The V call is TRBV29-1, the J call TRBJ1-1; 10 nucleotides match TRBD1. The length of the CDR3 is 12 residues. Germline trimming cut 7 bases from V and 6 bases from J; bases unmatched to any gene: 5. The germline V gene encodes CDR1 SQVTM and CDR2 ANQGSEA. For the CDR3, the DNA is TGCAGCGGTGGACAGGGGGGATCTGAAGCTTTCTTT. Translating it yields CSGGQGGSEAFF. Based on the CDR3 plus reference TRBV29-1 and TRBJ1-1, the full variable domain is SAVISQKPSRDICQRGTSLTIQCQVDSQVTMMFWYRQQPGQSLTLIATANQGSEATYESGFVIDKFPISRPNLTFSTLTVSNMSPEDSSIYLCSGGQGGSEAFFGQGTRLTVV.

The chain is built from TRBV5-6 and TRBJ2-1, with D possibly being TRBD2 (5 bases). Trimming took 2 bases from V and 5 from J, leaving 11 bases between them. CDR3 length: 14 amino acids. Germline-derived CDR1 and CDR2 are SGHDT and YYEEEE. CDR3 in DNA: TGTGCCAGCAGCTTCCGGGGTCCAGACAATGAGCAGTTCTTC. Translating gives CASSFRGPDNEQFF.

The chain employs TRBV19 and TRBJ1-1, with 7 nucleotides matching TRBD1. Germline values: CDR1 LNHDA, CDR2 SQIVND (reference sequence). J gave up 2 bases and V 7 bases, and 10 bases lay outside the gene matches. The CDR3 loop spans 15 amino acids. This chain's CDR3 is CASTQGQFGNTEAFF. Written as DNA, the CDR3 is TGTGCCAGTACCCAGGGACAGTTCGGAAACACTGAAGCTTTCTTT. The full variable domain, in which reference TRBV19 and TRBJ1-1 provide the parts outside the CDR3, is DGGITQSPKYLFRKEGQNVTLSCEQNLNHDAMYWYRQDPGQGLRLIYYSQIVNDFQKGDIAEGYSVSREKKESFPLTVTSAQKNPTAFYLCASTQGQFGNTEAFFGQGTRLTVV.

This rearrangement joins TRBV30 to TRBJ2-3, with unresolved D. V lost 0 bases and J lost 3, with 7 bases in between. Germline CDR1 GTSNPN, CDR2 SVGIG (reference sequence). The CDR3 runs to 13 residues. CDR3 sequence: CAWSVPGTDTQYF. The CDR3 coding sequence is TGTGCCTGGAGTGTACCCGGGACAGATACGCAGTATTTT.

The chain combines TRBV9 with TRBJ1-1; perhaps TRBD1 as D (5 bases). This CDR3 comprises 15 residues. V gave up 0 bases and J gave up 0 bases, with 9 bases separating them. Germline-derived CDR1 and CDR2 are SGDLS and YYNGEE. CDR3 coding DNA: TGTGCCAGCAGCGTAGTTGGGGGGATGAACACTGAAGCTTTCTTT. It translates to CASSVVGGMNTEAFF.

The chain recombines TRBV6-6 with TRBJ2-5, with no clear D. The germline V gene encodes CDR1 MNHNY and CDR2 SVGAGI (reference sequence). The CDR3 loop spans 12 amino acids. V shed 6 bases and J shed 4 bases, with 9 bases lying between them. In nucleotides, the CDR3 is TGTGCCAGCAGCCGTCCCCCAGAGACCCAGTACTTC. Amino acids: CASSRPPETQYF.

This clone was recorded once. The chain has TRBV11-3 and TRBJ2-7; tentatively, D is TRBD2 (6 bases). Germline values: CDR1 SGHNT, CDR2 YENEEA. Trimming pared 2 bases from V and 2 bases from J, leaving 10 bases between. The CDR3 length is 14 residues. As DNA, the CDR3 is TGTGCCAGCAGCTTACTTAGGACTACCTACGAGCAGTACTTC. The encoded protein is CASSLLRTTYEQYF. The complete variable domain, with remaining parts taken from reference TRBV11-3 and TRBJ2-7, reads EAGVVQSPRYKIIEKKQPVAFWCNPISGHNTLYWYLQNLGQGPELLIRYENEEAVDDSQLPKDRFSAERLKGVDSTLKIQPAELGDSAVYLCASSLLRTTYEQYFGPGTRLTVT.

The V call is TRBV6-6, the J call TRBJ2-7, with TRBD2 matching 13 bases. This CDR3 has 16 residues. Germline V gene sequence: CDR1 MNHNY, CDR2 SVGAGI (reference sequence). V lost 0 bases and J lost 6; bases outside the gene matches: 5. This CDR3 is CASSYSTGLAGREQYF. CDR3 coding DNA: TGTGCCAGCAGTTACTCCACGGGACTAGCGGGACGCGAGCAGTACTTC.

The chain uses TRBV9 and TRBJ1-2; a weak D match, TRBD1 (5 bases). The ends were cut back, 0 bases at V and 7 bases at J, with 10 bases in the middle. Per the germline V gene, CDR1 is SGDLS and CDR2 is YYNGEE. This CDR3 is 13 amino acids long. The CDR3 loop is CASSVVAGLGYTF. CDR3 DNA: TGTGCCAGCAGCGTAGTGGCAGGGCTTGGCTACACCTTC.

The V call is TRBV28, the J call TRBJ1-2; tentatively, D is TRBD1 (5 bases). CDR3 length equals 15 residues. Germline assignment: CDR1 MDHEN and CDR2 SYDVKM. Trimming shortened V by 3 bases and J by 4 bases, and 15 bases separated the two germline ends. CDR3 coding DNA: TGTGCCAGCAGTTTTGGGGCAGGGATCGTCTATGGCTACACCTTC. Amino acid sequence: CASSFGAGIVYGYTF.

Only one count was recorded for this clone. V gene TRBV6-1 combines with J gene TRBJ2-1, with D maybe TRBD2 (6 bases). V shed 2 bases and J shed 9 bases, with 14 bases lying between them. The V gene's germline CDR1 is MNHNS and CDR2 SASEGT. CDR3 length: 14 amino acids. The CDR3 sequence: CASSEQPYGGEQFF. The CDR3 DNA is TGTGCCAGCAGTGAACAACCGTACGGGGGTGAGCAGTTCTTC.